Listed below are T cell receptor beta chains from one sample, sequenced in a study of T cells in localized non-small cell lung cancer. Libraries were prepared by immunoSEQ multiplex PCR; TCRdb keeps only in-frame clonotypes and omits some of them. Of 70,000 to 95,000 clones in the sample, more than 75% were seen once. This specimen was PBMCs, taken before any cancer treatment. These TCRs come from a woman aged 40-69 years with stage II squamous cell lung carcinoma. Both conserved end residues are part of each CDR3. Each record gives: V gene, D gene, J gene, clone size, CDR3 protein, CDR3 DNA. The D gene is left open where the match is weak. Size is stated for part of the rows, as once, few or many counts, or as a class when the clone is expanded.

v_call: TRBV5-1
d_call: .
j_call: TRBJ2-5
clone_size: .
cdr3_aa: CASSLWGSKQETQYF
cdr3_nt: TGCGCCAGCAGCTTGTGGGGTTCGAAGCAAGAGACCCAGTACTTC

v_call: TRBV27
d_call: .
j_call: TRBJ2-5
clone_size: .
cdr3_aa: CASSLTGRPAMTQYF
cdr3_nt: TGTGCCAGCAGTTTAACCGGTCGGCCCGCGATGACCCAGTACTTC

v_call: TRBV6-1
d_call: .
j_call: TRBJ1-6
clone_size: .
cdr3_aa: CAGGSSPLHF
cdr3_nt: TGTGCCGGCGGGAGTTCACCCCTCCACTTT

v_call: TRBV18
d_call: .
j_call: TRBJ2-2
clone_size: .
cdr3_aa: CASSASRGNTGELFF
cdr3_nt: TGTGCCAGCTCAGCCTCAAGGGGAAACACCGGGGAGCTGTTTTTT

v_call: TRBV19
d_call: .
j_call: TRBJ2-5
clone_size: .
cdr3_aa: CASTPGDAGETQYF
cdr3_nt: TGTGCCAGTACCCCAGGGGACGCAGGGGAGACCCAGTACTTC

v_call: TRBV28
d_call: .
j_call: TRBJ1-4
clone_size: .
cdr3_aa: CASSFDSRREKLFF
cdr3_nt: TGTGCCAGCAGTTTTGACAGTAGACGTGAAAAACTGTTTTTT

v_call: TRBV11-2
d_call: .
j_call: TRBJ1-6
clone_size: .
cdr3_aa: CASSLLWQNNSPLHF
cdr3_nt: TGTGCCAGCAGCTTACTCTGGCAGAATAATTCACCCCTCCACTTT

v_call: TRBV27
d_call: TRBD1
j_call: TRBJ1-5
clone_size: .
cdr3_aa: CASSTGTGGHQPQHF
cdr3_nt: TGTGCCAGCAGTACCGGGACAGGGGGGCATCAGCCCCAGCATTTT

v_call: TRBV19
d_call: .
j_call: TRBJ1-5
clone_size: .
cdr3_aa: CASSIPGAARGQPQHF
cdr3_nt: TGTGCCAGTAGTATACCGGGGGCGGCTCGGGGCCAGCCCCAGCATTTT

v_call: TRBV5-1
d_call: .
j_call: TRBJ2-3
clone_size: .
cdr3_aa: CASSWPQGDKLYF
cdr3_nt: TGCGCCAGCAGCTGGCCCCAGGGTGATAAATTGTATTTT

v_call: TRBV27
d_call: .
j_call: TRBJ2-7
clone_size: .
cdr3_aa: CASSFGRNYEQYF
cdr3_nt: TGTGCCAGCAGTTTCGGGCGGAACTACGAGCAGTACTTC

v_call: TRBV11-1
d_call: TRBD2
j_call: TRBJ2-1
clone_size: .
cdr3_aa: CASSRGGPNEQFF
cdr3_nt: TGTGCCAGCAGCCGCGGGGGTCCCAATGAGCAGTTCTTC

v_call: TRBV19
d_call: TRBD1
j_call: TRBJ1-2
clone_size: once
cdr3_aa: CASSRLFQGEDGYTF
cdr3_nt: TGTGCCAGTAGTAGACTGTTCCAGGGGGAAGATGGCTACACCTTC

v_call: TRBV4-1
d_call: .
j_call: TRBJ1-6
clone_size: .
cdr3_aa: CASSQMALGSPLHF
cdr3_nt: TGCGCCAGCAGCCAGATGGCCTTAGGATCACCCCTCCACTTT

v_call: TRBV4-1
d_call: .
j_call: TRBJ2-5
clone_size: .
cdr3_aa: CASTRGPQETQYF
cdr3_nt: TGCGCCAGCACCCGGGGACCCCAAGAGACCCAGTACTTC

v_call: TRBV2
d_call: TRBD1
j_call: TRBJ1-1
clone_size: .
cdr3_aa: CASMGTGRTEAFF
cdr3_nt: TGTGCCAGCATGGGGACAGGTAGGACTGAAGCTTTCTTT

v_call: TRBV6-5
d_call: .
j_call: TRBJ2-7
clone_size: .
cdr3_aa: CASSGRGQTYEQYF
cdr3_nt: TGTGCCAGCAGTGGCCGAGGGCAGACCTACGAGCAGTACTTC

v_call: TRBV30
d_call: TRBD1
j_call: TRBJ1-3
clone_size: .
cdr3_aa: CAWRADRDGNTIYF
cdr3_nt: TGTGCCTGGAGGGCGGACAGGGACGGAAACACCATATATTTT

v_call: TRBV28
d_call: .
j_call: TRBJ2-5
clone_size: .
cdr3_aa: CASSLAPRGQYF
cdr3_nt: TGTGCCAGCAGTTTAGCCCCCAGGGGTCAGTACTTC

v_call: TRBV2
d_call: .
j_call: TRBJ1-6
clone_size: .
cdr3_aa: CASSEETGRKNSPLHF
cdr3_nt: TGTGCCAGCAGTGAGGAGACAGGACGGAAAAATTCACCCCTCCACTTT

v_call: TRBV5-1
d_call: .
j_call: TRBJ1-3
clone_size: few
cdr3_aa: CASSLDGNTIYF
cdr3_nt: TGCGCCAGCAGCTTGGATGGAAACACCATATATTTT

v_call: TRBV27
d_call: TRBD1
j_call: TRBJ1-1
clone_size: .
cdr3_aa: CASSPDRDGNTEAFF
cdr3_nt: TGTGCCAGCAGTCCGGACAGGGATGGAAACACTGAAGCTTTCTTT

v_call: TRBV5-4
d_call: .
j_call: TRBJ2-7
clone_size: .
cdr3_aa: CASSPGGQAPYEQYF
cdr3_nt: TGTGCCAGCAGCCCCGGAGGGCAGGCGCCCTACGAGCAGTACTTC

v_call: TRBV28
d_call: .
j_call: TRBJ1-5
clone_size: few
cdr3_aa: CASSLQGKPSNQPQHF
cdr3_nt: TGTGCCAGCAGTTTACAGGGAAAGCCGAGCAATCAGCCCCAGCATTTT

v_call: TRBV27
d_call: TRBD1
j_call: TRBJ2-2
clone_size: .
cdr3_aa: CASSPMSGTGFAGELFF
cdr3_nt: TGTGCCAGCAGTCCTATGAGCGGGACAGGGTTTGCCGGGGAGCTGTTTTTT

v_call: TRBV9
d_call: .
j_call: TRBJ2-2
clone_size: once
cdr3_aa: CASSAYRALTGELFF
cdr3_nt: TGTGCCAGCAGCGCCTACCGGGCCCTCACCGGGGAGCTGTTTTTT

v_call: TRBV5-1
d_call: .
j_call: TRBJ1-6
clone_size: .
cdr3_aa: CASSFEGLNSPLHF
cdr3_nt: TGCGCCAGCAGCTTCGAGGGCTTAAATTCACCCCTCCACTTT

v_call: TRBV5-6
d_call: .
j_call: TRBJ1-2
clone_size: .
cdr3_aa: CASSLLTGLTRIEDYGYTF
cdr3_nt: TGTGCCAGCAGCCTCTTAACAGGTTTGACCCGGATAGAGGACTATGGCTACACCTTC

v_call: TRBV7-6
d_call: .
j_call: TRBJ1-4
clone_size: .
cdr3_aa: CASSLWGGEEKLFF
cdr3_nt: TGTGCCAGCAGCTTGTGGGGGGGAGAGGAAAAACTGTTTTTT

v_call: TRBV25-1
d_call: .
j_call: TRBJ1-2
clone_size: .
cdr3_aa: CASSDDRYGYTF
cdr3_nt: TGTGCCAGCAGTGACGACAGATATGGCTACACCTTC

v_call: TRBV5-1
d_call: .
j_call: TRBJ2-5
clone_size: once
cdr3_aa: CASSSQGVGETQYF
cdr3_nt: TGCGCCAGCAGCTCCCAGGGCGTCGGGGAGACCCAGTACTTC

v_call: TRBV5-4
d_call: TRBD2
j_call: TRBJ2-1
clone_size: .
cdr3_aa: CASHRQRGRSYNEQFF
cdr3_nt: TGTGCCAGCCACAGACAGCGGGGTCGCTCCTACAATGAGCAGTTCTTC

v_call: TRBV6-4
d_call: .
j_call: TRBJ1-1
clone_size: .
cdr3_aa: CASSDSIGVGTEAFF
cdr3_nt: TGTGCCAGCAGTGACTCGATCGGGGTCGGGACTGAAGCTTTCTTT

v_call: TRBV19
d_call: .
j_call: TRBJ1-4
clone_size: once
cdr3_aa: CASSIRGGREKLFF
cdr3_nt: TGTGCCAGTAGTATTCGGGGGGGCCGTGAAAAACTGTTTTTT

v_call: TRBV5-4
d_call: TRBD1
j_call: TRBJ1-2
clone_size: .
cdr3_aa: CASSFYGQDYGYTF
cdr3_nt: TGTGCCAGCAGCTTCTATGGACAGGACTATGGCTACACCTTC

v_call: TRBV6-6
d_call: .
j_call: TRBJ2-2
clone_size: .
cdr3_aa: CASNREQTNTGELFF
cdr3_nt: TGTGCCAGCAACCGGGAGCAGACGAACACCGGGGAGCTGTTTTTT

v_call: TRBV6-1
d_call: TRBD1
j_call: TRBJ2-5
clone_size: .
cdr3_aa: CASSELIGQEETQYF
cdr3_nt: TGTGCCAGCAGTGAACTAATAGGACAGGAAGAGACCCAGTACTTC